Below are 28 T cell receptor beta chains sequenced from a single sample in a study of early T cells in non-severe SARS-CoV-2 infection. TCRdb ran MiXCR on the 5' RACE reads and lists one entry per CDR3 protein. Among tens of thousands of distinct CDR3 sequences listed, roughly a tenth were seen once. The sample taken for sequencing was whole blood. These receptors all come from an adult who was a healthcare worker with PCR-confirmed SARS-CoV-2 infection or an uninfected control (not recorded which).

The CDR3 protein is CASSLIGAIEQYF. The CDR3 DNA is TGTGCCAGCAGTTTGATAGGTGCGATCGAGCAGTACTTC. The V and J genes are TRBV27 and TRBJ2-7; D call uncertain. The CDR3 has 13 amino acids. The germline V gene has CDR1 MNHEY and CDR2 SMNVEV (reference sequence). The ends were cut back, 3 bases at V and 6 bases at J, with 12 bases in the middle.

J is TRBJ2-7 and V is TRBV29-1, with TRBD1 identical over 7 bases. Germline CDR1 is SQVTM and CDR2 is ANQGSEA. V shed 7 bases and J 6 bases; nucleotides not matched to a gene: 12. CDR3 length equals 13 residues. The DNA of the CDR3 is TGCAGCGCCGTAGGGACAGTCCCTGGCGAGCAGTACTTC. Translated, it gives CSAVGTVPGEQYF.

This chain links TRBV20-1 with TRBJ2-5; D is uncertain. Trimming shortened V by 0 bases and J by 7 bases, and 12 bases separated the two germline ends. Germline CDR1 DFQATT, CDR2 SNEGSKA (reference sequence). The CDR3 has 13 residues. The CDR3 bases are TGCAGTGCTAGAGACTTCGGCTGGGGGACCCAGTACTTC. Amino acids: CSARDFGWGTQYF.

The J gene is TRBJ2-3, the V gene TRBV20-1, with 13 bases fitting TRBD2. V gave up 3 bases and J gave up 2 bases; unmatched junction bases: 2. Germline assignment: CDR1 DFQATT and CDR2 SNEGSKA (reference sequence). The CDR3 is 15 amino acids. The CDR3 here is CSARGTSGDTDTQYF. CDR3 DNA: TGCAGTGCTAGGGGGACTAGCGGGGACACAGATACGCAGTATTTT.

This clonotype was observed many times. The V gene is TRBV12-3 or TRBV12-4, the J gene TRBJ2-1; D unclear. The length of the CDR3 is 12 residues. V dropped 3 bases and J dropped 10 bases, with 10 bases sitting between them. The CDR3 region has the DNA TGTGCCAGCAGTTTTTGGTCTTCGGAGCAGTTCTTC. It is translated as CASSFWSSEQFF.

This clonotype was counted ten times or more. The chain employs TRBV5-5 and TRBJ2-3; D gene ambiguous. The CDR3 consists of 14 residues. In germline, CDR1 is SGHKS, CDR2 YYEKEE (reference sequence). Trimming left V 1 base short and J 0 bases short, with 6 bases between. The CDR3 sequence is CASSLLRSTDTQYF. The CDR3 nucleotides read TGTGCCAGCAGCTTGCTCAGGAGCACAGATACGCAGTATTTT. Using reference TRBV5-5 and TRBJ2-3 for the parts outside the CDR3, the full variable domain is DAGVTQSPTHLIKTRGQQVTLRCSPISGHKSVSWYQQVLGQGPQFIFQYYEKEERGRGNFPDRFSARQFPNYSSELNVNALLLGDSALYLCASSLLRSTDTQYFGPGTRLTVL.

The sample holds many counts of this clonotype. CDR3 nucleotides: TGTGCCAGCAGCCTTATGAGGAGCGGGTTCTACAATGAGCAGTTCTTC. Its protein is CASSLMRSGFYNEQFF. This chain connects TRBV7-9 to TRBJ2-1; maybe TRBD2 (6 bases). From germline, CDR1 is SEHNR and CDR2 FQNEAQ (reference sequence). The V gene lost 5 bases and the J gene lost 3 bases, with 17 bases spanning the gap. CDR3 size: 16 residues. Full variable domain (remainder filled in from reference TRBV7-9 and TRBJ2-1): DTGVSQNPRHKITKRGQNVTFRCDPISEHNRLYWYRQTLGQGPEFLTYFQNEAQLEKSRLLSDRFSAERPKGSFSTLEIQRTEQGDSAMYLCASSLMRSGFYNEQFFGPGTRLTVL.

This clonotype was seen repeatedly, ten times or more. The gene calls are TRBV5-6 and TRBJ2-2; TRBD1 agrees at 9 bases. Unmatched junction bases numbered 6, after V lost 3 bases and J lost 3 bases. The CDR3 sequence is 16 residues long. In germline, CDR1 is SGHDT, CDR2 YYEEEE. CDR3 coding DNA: TGTGCCAGCAGCTGGGGACAGGGTACTGACACCGGGGAGCTGTTTTTT. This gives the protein CASSWGQGTDTGELFF.

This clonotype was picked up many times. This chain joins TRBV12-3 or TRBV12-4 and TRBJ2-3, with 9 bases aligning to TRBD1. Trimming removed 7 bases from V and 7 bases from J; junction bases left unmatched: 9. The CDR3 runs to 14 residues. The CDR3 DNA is TGTGCCAGCACCCCCGGGACAGGGAAATATACGCAGTATTTT. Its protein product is CASTPGTGKYTQYF.

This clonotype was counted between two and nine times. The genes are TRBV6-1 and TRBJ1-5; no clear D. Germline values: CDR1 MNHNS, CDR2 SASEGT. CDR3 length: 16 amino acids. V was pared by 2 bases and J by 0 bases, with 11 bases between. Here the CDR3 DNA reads TGTGCCAGCAGTGAAAGTGTCAGTTATAGCAATCAGCCCCAGCATTTT. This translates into CASSESVSYSNQPQHF.

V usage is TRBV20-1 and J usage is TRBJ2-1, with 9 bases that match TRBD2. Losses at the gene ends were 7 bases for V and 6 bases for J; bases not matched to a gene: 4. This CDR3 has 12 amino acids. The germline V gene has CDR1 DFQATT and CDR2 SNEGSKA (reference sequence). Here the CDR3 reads CSGSGSANEQFF. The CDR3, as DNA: TGCAGTGGTAGCGGGAGTGCCAATGAGCAGTTCTTC.

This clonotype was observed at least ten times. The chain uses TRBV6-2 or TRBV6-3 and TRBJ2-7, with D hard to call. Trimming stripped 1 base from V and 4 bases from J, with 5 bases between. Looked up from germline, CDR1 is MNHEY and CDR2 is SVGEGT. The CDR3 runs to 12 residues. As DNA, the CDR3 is TGTGCCAGCAGTTACTACGGATACGAGCAGTACTTC. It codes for CASSYYGYEQYF.

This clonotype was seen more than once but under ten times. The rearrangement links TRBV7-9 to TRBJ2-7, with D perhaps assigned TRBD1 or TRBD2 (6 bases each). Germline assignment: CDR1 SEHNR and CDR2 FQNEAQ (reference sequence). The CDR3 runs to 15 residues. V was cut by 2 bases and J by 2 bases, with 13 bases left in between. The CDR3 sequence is CASSLPTRGPYEQYF. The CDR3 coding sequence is TGTGCCAGCAGCTTACCCACCCGGGGGCCCTACGAGCAGTACTTC.

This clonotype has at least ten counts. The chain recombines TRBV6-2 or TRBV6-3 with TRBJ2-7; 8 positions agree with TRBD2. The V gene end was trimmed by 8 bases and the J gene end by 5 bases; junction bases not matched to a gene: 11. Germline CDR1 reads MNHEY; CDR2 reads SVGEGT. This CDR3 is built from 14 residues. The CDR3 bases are TGTGCCAGCTTCCAAAGCGGGAGACCCCACGAGCAGTACTTC. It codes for CASFQSGRPHEQYF.

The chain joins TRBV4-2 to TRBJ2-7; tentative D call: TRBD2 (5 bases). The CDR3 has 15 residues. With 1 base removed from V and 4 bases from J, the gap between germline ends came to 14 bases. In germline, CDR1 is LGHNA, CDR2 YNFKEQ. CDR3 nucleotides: TGTGCCAGCAGCCAAGTTAACGAGGGAACATACGAGCAGTACTTC. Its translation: CASSQVNEGTYEQYF.

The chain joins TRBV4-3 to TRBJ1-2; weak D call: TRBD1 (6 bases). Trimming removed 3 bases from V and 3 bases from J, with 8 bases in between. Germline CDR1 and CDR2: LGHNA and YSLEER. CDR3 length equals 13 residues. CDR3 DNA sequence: TGCGCCAGCAGCCATCAGGGGTACTATGGCTACACCTTC. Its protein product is CASSHQGYYGYTF.

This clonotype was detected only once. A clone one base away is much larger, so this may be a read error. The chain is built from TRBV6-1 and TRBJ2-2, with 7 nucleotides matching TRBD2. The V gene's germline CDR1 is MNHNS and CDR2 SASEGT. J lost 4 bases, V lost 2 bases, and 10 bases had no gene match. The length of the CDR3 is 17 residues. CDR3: CASSEHVGGPGTGELFF. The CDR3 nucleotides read TGTGCCAGCAGTGAACATGTGGGAGGGCCGGGCACCGGGGAGCTGTTTTTT.

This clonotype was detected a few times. This CDR3 reads CASSEIPGANSPLHF. The CDR3 nucleotides are TGTGCCAGCAGTGAAATCCCAGGGGCTAATTCACCCCTCCACTTT. V and J are TRBV6-1 and TRBJ1-6, with a possible D match to TRBD1 (6 bases). Per germline, CDR1 MNHNS and CDR2 SASEGT. The CDR3 runs 15 residues. The V and J ends lost 2 bases and 6 bases respectively, with 11 bases between them.

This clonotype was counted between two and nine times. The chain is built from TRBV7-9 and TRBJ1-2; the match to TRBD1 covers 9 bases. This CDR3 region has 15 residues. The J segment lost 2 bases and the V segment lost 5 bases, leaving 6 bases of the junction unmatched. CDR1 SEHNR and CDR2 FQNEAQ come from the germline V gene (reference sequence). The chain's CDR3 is CASSPNRGLNYGYTF. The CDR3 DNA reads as TGTGCCAGCAGCCCGAACAGGGGGCTGAACTATGGCTACACCTTC.

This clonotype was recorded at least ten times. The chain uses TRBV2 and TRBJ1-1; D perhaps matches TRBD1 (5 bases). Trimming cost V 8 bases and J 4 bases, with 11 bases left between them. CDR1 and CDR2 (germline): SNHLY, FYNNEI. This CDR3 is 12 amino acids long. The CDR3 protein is CASGGLGTEAFF. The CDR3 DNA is TGTGCCAGCGGGGGACTGGGCACTGAAGCTTTCTTT.

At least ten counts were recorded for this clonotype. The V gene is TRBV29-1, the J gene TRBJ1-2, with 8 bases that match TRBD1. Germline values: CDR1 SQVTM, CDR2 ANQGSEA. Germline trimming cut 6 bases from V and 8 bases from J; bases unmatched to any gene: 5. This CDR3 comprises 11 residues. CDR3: CSVGTGRGYTF. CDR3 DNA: TGCAGCGTGGGGACAGGCAGGGGCTACACCTTC.

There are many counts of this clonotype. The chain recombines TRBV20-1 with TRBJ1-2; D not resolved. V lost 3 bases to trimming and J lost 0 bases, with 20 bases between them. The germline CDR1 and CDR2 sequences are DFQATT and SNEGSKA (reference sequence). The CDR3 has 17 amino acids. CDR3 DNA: TGCAGTGCTAGTCCGGCGCCGTGGACGGACCCTAACTATGGCTACACCTTC. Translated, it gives CSASPAPWTDPNYGYTF.

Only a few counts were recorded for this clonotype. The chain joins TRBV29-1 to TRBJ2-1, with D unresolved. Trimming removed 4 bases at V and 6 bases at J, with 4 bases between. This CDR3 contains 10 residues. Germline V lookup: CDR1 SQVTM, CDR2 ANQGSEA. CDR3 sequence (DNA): TGCAGCGTTGGCAGCAATGAGCAGTTCTTC. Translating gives CSVGSNEQFF.

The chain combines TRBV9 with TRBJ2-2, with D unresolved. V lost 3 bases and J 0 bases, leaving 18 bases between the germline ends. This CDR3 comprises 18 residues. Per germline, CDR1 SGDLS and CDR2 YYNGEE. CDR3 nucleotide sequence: TGTGCCAGCAGCGCCTCTAGACTCACCCTCCCGAACACCGGGGAGCTGTTTTTT. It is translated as CASSASRLTLPNTGELFF.

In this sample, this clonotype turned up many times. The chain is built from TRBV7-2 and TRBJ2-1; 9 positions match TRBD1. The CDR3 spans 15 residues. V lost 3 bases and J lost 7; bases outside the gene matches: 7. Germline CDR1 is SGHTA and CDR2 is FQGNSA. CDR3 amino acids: CASSFDRGAMNEQFF. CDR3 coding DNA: TGTGCCAGCAGCTTCGACAGGGGGGCAATGAATGAGCAGTTCTTC. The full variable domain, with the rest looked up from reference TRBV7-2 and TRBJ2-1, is GAGVSQSPSNKVTEKGKDVELRCDPISGHTALYWYRQSLGQGLEFLIYFQGNSAPDKSGLPSDRFSAERTGGSVSTLTIQRTQQEDSAVYLCASSFDRGAMNEQFFGPGTRLTVL.

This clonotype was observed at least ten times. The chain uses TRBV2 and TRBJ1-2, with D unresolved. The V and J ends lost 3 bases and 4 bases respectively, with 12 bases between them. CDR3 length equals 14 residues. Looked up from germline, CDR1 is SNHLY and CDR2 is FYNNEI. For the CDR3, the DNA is TGTGCCAGCAGTGATGGATGGTTTGGCTATGGCTACACCTTC. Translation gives CASSDGWFGYGYTF.

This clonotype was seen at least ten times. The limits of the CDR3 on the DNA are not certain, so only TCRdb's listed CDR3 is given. The CDR3: CASSFFGQDEETQYF. V and J are TRBV2 and TRBJ2-5; the table's TRBD1 call for D was not verified on the DNA. Per the germline V gene, CDR1 is SNHLY and CDR2 is FYNNEI. The CDR3 is 15 amino acids long, termini counted.

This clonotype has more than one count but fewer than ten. The CDR3 DNA follows: TGTGCCAGCATCGTCGTGGGAGACTACAATGAGCAGTTCTTC. This codes for CASIVVGDYNEQFF. The genes are TRBV12-3 or TRBV12-4 and TRBJ2-1; D perhaps matches TRBD2 (5 bases). The length of the CDR3 is 14 residues. V was trimmed by 7 bases and J by 3 bases, leaving 13 bases between them.